Shown below are 3 T cell receptor beta chains from a single sample sequenced in a study of shared clonotypes between healthy human individuals. Using immunoSEQ multiplex PCR, the repertoire was profiled, and TCRdb retains in-frame clones only, with some absent. This sample carries about 510,000 clones, about 75% of them seen once, and the ten largest clones take approximately 12%. The sequenced material came from PBMCs. The receptors here all came from a woman in her thirties or forties in good health. Some clones in this sample may be carry-over from other donors' samples.

The chain carries TRBV7-2 and TRBJ2-1; 13 nucleotides match TRBD2. The germline V gene encodes CDR1 SGHTA and CDR2 FQGNSA. The V gene end was trimmed by 4 bases and the J gene end by 8 bases; junction bases not matched to a gene: 11. The CDR3 runs 17 residues. The CDR3 region has the DNA TGTGCCAGCAGCTCCGGACTAGCGGGAGCTATTTACGATGAGCAGTTCTTC. It codes for CASSSGLAGAIYDEQFF.

A remark on this clone: This likely reflects a read error, since a far larger clone is one base away. The chain employs TRBV25-1 and TRBJ2-4; 8 bases map to TRBD2. Germline V CDR1 and CDR2: MGHDK, SYGVNS. The CDR3 length is 17 residues. V lost 4 bases and J lost 0; bases outside the gene matches: 8. The CDR3 is CASSGWVAGSAKNIQYF. CDR3 sequence (DNA): TGTGCCAGCAGTGGATGGGTAGCGGGATCAGCCAAAAACATTCAGTACTTC.

The chain combines TRBV9 with TRBJ2-7; tentative D call: TRBD1 (6 bases). The V end was cut by 0 bases, the J end by 1 base, with 14 bases between. This CDR3 has 16 amino acids. Germline assignment: CDR1 SGDLS and CDR2 YYNGEE. The CDR3 protein is CASSVAGDARSYEQYF. CDR3 coding DNA: TGTGCCAGCAGCGTAGCAGGGGATGCGCGATCCTACGAGCAGTACTTC. The full variable domain, completed using reference TRBV9 and TRBJ2-7, is DSGVTQTPKHLITATGQRVTLRCSPRSGDLSVYWYQQSLDQGLQFLIQYYNGEERAKGNILERFSAQQFPDLHSELNLSSLELGDSALYFCASSVAGDARSYEQYFGPGTRLTVT.